The clone carrying this T cell receptor (beta chain) occurred a few times. The antigen is undetermined. The record originates from a study of OX40 agonist ivuxolimab in advanced cancers. At the level of the study: From 23 to 79 years was the age range, with a mean of 60 years, and nearly 85% were male. Three dose-escalation patients had partial responses: one with hepatocellular carcinoma and two with cutaneous melanoma.

It was autoimmune disease history or systemic immunosuppression that excluded patients. Profiling relied on immunoSEQ multiplex PCR, and the TCRdb table lists in-frame clones only, not all of them. The table lists about 55,000 clones, about nine tenths of them singletons. Study-wide results and caveats: The antigens recognized by the expanded peripheral T cells, that is their antigen specificity, were not determined.

Germline-derived CDR1 and CDR2 are MNHNY and SVGAGI (reference sequence). The CDR3 extends over 14 amino acids. The V end lost 0 bases, the J end lost 1 base, and 4 bases lay between the germline ends. Sequencing was performed on CD4+ or CD8+ T cells sorted from blood, taken in a trial of the OX40 agonist ivuxolimab. The receptor was derived from an adult with an advanced solid tumor such as melanoma, head and neck, liver or kidney cancer. The chain couples TRBV6-6 to TRBJ1-5; D call uncertain. DNA of the CDR3: TGTGCCAGCAGTTACTCGGGAAGCAATCAGCCCCAGCATTTT. Translation gives CASSYSGSNQPQHF.